These T cell receptor beta chains were read from a single sample in a study of radiotherapy plus CTLA-4 blockade in lung cancer. Libraries were prepared by immunoSEQ multiplex PCR; TCRdb keeps only in-frame clonotypes and omits some of them. This repertoire shows about 85,000 clones, around 87% found once; its top ten account for just over 2%. Here the sequenced sample was peripheral blood, taken from a patient treated with radiotherapy plus ipilimumab. These receptors were obtained from a human donor with non-small cell lung cancer who had a partial response to radiotherapy plus ipilimumab. Each CDR3 is given with its conserved first and last residue. The order of the fields is CDR3 length, D gene, V gene, J gene, clone size, CDR3 DNA, CDR3 protein. The D gene is left open where the match is weak. Part of the rows lack a size; the others show once, few, many or a class for expanded clones.

16	TRBD2	TRBV4-3	TRBJ2-2	-	TGCGCCAGCAGCCAAGAGACGGGAGGAAACACCGGGGAGCTGTTTTTT	CASSQETGGNTGELFF
14	TRBD1	TRBV19	TRBJ2-1	few	TGTGCCAGTAATTGGGGACAGGGGATGAATGAGCAGTTCTTC	CASNWGQGMNEQFF
20	TRBD1	TRBV28	TRBJ1-2	-	TGTGCCAGCAGCCAAGCTGGGTTAGGGGGCGCTTATGGGACTGACTATGGCTACACCTTC	CASSQAGLGGAYGTDYGYTF
16	-	TRBV11-2	TRBJ1-1	-	TGTGCCAGCAGCCCAAGAGACGGGGGGGCGGGGACTGAAGCTTTCTTT	CASSPRDGGAGTEAFF
17	TRBD2	TRBV7-2	TRBJ2-3	-	TGTGCCAGCAGCGTTTCCAGGACTAGCGGGTTCACAGATACGCAGTATTTT	CASSVSRTSGFTDTQYF
15	-	TRBV23-1	TRBJ2-3	-	TGCGCCAGCAGTTCCGGGACGGCAGGGAGGGATACGCAGTATTTT	CASSSGTAGRDTQYF
15	-	TRBV29-1	TRBJ2-5	-	TGCAGCGCTTCAGACAGAGCGTTAACAAAAGAGACCCAGTACTTC	CSASDRALTKETQYF
16	TRBD1	TRBV5-4	TRBJ2-3	-	TGTGCCAGCAGCGGAAAACAGGGGATCGACACAGATACGCAGTATTTT	CASSGKQGIDTDTQYF
16	TRBD2	TRBV6-5	TRBJ2-7	-	TGTGCCAGCAGTTACCCGACCCTAGCGGGAGTCTACGAGCAGTACTTC	CASSYPTLAGVYEQYF
15	TRBD1	TRBV28	TRBJ1-2	-	TGTGCCAGCAGTTTCGGGGACAGGGCTACCTATGGCTACACCTTC	CASSFGDRATYGYTF
14	TRBD1	TRBV7-3	TRBJ2-4	-	TGTGCCAGCAGCAAGTCCCAGGGGGCGGACATTCAGTACTTC	CASSKSQGADIQYF
13	-	TRBV19	TRBJ1-5	-	TGTGCCAGTAGTCCCGGGGTGATGGAGCCCCAGCATTTT	CASSPGVMEPQHF
14	-	TRBV6-1	TRBJ1-6	-	TGTGCCAGCAGTGAGCAACTCCCTTATTCACCCCTCCACTTT	CASSEQLPYSPLHF
16	TRBD2	TRBV4-3	TRBJ2-1	-	TGCGCCAGCAGCCAAGGGACTAGCGGGAGGATCTATGAGCAGTTCTTC	CASSQGTSGRIYEQFF
16	-	TRBV9	TRBJ2-2	-	TGTGCCAGCAGCGTAGAGGGGCGGACGAACACCGAGGAGCTGTTTTTT	CASSVEGRTNTEELFF
15	-	TRBV28	TRBJ2-4	-	TGTGCCAGCAGTACTCCGAATCTAGCCAAAAACATTCAGTACTTC	CASSTPNLAKNIQYF
13	-	TRBV6-1	TRBJ1-5	once	TGTGCCAGCAGTGAAATGAGGTCTCAGCCCCAGCATTTT	CASSEMRSQPQHF
18	TRBD1	TRBV2	TRBJ2-6	-	TGTGCCAGCAGGGGACCCGGGACAGGAAGGTCTGGGGCCAACGTCCTGACTTTC	CASRGPGTGRSGANVLTF
11	-	TRBV5-8	TRBJ2-5	-	TGTGCCAGCAGCCCCTTTTGGGAGCAGTACTTC	CASSPFWEQYF
14	-	TRBV7-6	TRBJ2-3	-	TGTGCCAGCAGCTCCACATACCTTTCAGATACGCAGTATTTT	CASSSTYLSDTQYF
16	-	TRBV7-6	TRBJ2-7	once	TGTGCCAGCAGTTATATGGGAGAGCCGAGCTCCTACGAGCAGTACTTC	CASSYMGEPSSYEQYF
15	-	TRBV19	TRBJ1-5	-	TGTGCCAGTAGTATCGGAGGGAATAGCAATCAGCCCCAGCATTTT	CASSIGGNSNQPQHF
14	-	TRBV6-5	TRBJ2-7	once	TGTGCCAGCTCCAAGGGGGACGTCTCCTACGAGCAGTACTTC	CASSKGDVSYEQYF
15	-	TRBV27	TRBJ2-3	few	TGTGCCAGCAGTTCCGTAGCGGAGAGCACAGATACGCAGTATTTT	CASSSVAESTDTQYF
19	-	TRBV19	TRBJ1-3	-	TGTGCCAGTAGTATAGCTGGGGCCTCATTAACTCTTTCTGGAAACACCATATATTTT	CASSIAGASLTLSGNTIYF
16	TRBD1	TRBV18	TRBJ1-4	few	TGTGCCAGCTCACCGGCGCAGGGGGGCCTTAATGAAAAACTGTTTTTT	CASSPAQGGLNEKLFF
16	TRBD2	TRBV10-1	TRBJ2-3	once	TGCGCCAGCAGTGAGGCGGGAGGGCGGCAAGTAGATACGCAGTATTTT	CASSEAGGRQVDTQYF
12	-	TRBV6-1	TRBJ1-4	-	TGTGCCAGCCGCGGGGGTCCAGAAAAACTGTTTTTT	CASRGGPEKLFF
21	TRBD2	TRBV14	TRBJ2-1	-	TGTGCCAGCAGCCAAACCTTCGGCGTAGGTAGCGGGAGAGGGTCCTACAATGAGCAGTTCTTC	CASSQTFGVGSGRGSYNEQFF
15	TRBD2	TRBV5-4	TRBJ2-3	-	TGTGCGACTAGGACTAGCGGGAGGAGCACAGATACGCAGTATTTT	CATRTSGRSTDTQYF
13	-	TRBV28	TRBJ2-5	-	TGTGCCAGCAGTTTAGCAGCGCCAGAGACCCAGTACTTC	CASSLAAPETQYF
16	TRBD2	TRBV5-1	TRBJ2-1	-	TGCGCCAGCAGCTTGGTCGCTAGCGGGTCCTACAATGAGCAGTTCTTC	CASSLVASGSYNEQFF
15	TRBD2	TRBV6-6	TRBJ2-1	-	TGTGCCAGCAGTTCCAGCGGGAGCTCCTACAATGAGCAGTTCTTC	CASSSSGSSYNEQFF
16	TRBD1	TRBV28	TRBJ1-5	-	TGTGCCAGCAGTTTATGGGGCCAGGGGGCCGGTCAGCCCCAGCATTTT	CASSLWGQGAGQPQHF
13	TRBD2	TRBV7-2	TRBJ2-1	once	TGTGCCAGCAGCTCCCAGACTAGCGGGTTCCCGTTCTTC	CASSSQTSGFPFF
15	-	TRBV10-2	TRBJ1-1	-	TGCGCCAGCAGTGACCAGGACTCACGGGGCACTGAAGCTTTCTTT	CASSDQDSRGTEAFF
14	TRBD2	TRBV29-1	TRBJ2-5	-	TGCAGCTTTTGGACTAGCGGGTACCAAGAGACCCAGTACTTC	CSFWTSGYQETQYF
13	-	TRBV28	TRBJ2-4	-	TGTGCCAGCACCGGGGGAGTCCTAAACATTCAGTACTTC	CASTGGVLNIQYF
16	-	TRBV11-3	TRBJ2-2	-	TGTGCCAGCAGCTTAGGCGTATCATCGAACACCGGGGAGCTGTTTTTT	CASSLGVSSNTGELFF
16	-	TRBV6-5	TRBJ2-2	-	TGTGCCAGCAGTTACTCTTCGGCAGGTGGGACCGGGGAGCTGTTTTTT	CASSYSSAGGTGELFF
13	-	TRBV6-1	TRBJ1-1	-	TGTGCCAGCAGTCAACGGGACTTCCCGCGGGCTTTCTTT	CASSQRDFPRAFF
13	TRBD2	TRBV7-2	TRBJ2-1	-	TGTGCCAGCAGCTTATCACTAGCGGATGAGCAGTTCTTC	CASSLSLADEQFF
13	-	TRBV7-9	TRBJ2-7	-	TGTGCCAGCAGAGGACTCAGCTCCTACGAGCAGTACTTC	CASRGLSSYEQYF
17	TRBD2	TRBV4-1	TRBJ2-7	-	TGCGCCAGCAGCCAAATATCCGGGAGGGCCCGAACCTACGAGCAGTACTTC	CASSQISGRARTYEQYF
16	TRBD2	TRBV5-5	TRBJ2-7	-	TGTGCCAGCAGCTTGATCTTCGGGACTAGCGACCACGAGCAGTACTTC	CASSLIFGTSDHEQYF
13	-	TRBV5-1	TRBJ1-4	-	TGCGCCAGCAGCTTCAGGGCAGATGAAAAACTGTTTTTT	CASSFRADEKLFF
13	-	TRBV6-5	TRBJ1-3	-	TGTGCCAGCAGTAGAGGCTCTGGAAACACCATATATTTT	CASSRGSGNTIYF
19	TRBD1	TRBV2	TRBJ1-5	-	TGTGCCAGCAGATACAACAAAGGGAGACAGGGAGGCCCCAATCAGCCCCAGCATTTT	CASRYNKGRQGGPNQPQHF
15	-	TRBV5-6	TRBJ2-1	-	TGTGCCAGCAGCTTACTCTGGAGCGGTCCCAATGAGCAGTTCTTC	CASSLLWSGPNEQFF
17	-	TRBV28	TRBJ2-2	-	TGTGCCAGCAGCCCCCCCGCAGGGCAGGGGTACACCGGGGAGCTGTTTTTT	CASSPPAGQGYTGELFF
14	-	TRBV5-1	TRBJ1-1	-	TGCGCCAGCAGCTTGGCCGCGGAGGGCACTGAAGCTTTCTTT	CASSLAAEGTEAFF
13	-	TRBV7-9	TRBJ2-1	-	TGTGCCAGCAGCTTAGCGGACTCCGGAGGGCAGTTCTTC	CASSLADSGGQFF
16	TRBD2	TRBV7-2	TRBJ2-3	-	TGTGCCAGCAGCTTATACACGGGAGGGGGCACAGATACGCAGTATTTT	CASSLYTGGGTDTQYF